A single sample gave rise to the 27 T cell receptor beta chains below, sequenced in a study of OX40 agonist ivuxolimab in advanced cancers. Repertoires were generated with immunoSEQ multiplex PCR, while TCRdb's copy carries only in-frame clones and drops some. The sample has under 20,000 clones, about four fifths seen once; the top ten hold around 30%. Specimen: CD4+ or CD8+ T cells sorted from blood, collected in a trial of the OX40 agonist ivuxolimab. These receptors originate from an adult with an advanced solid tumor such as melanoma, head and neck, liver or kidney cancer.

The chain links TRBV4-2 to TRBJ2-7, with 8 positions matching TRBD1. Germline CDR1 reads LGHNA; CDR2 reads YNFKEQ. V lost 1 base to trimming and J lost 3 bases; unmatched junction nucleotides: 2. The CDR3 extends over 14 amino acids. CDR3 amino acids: CASSQGTGNYEQYF. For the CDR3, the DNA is TGTGCCAGCAGCCAAGGGACAGGGAACTACGAGCAGTACTTC.

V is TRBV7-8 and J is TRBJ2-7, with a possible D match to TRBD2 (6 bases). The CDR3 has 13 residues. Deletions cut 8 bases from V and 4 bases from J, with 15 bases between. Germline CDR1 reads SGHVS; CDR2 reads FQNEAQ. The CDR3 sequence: CASQGQGGYEQYF. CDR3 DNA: TGTGCCAGCCAGGGCCAGGGAGGATACGAGCAGTACTTC.

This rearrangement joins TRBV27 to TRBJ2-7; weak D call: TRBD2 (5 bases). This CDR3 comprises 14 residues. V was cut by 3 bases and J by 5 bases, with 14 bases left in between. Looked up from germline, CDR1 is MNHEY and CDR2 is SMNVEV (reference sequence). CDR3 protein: CASSLKPSSHEQYF. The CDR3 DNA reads TGTGCCAGCAGTTTGAAGCCTAGCTCGCACGAGCAGTACTTC.

The chain's CDR3 is CASSQGIGKGGYTF. CDR3 nucleotide sequence: TGCGCCAGCAGCCAAGGGATAGGGAAGGGCGGCTACACCTTC. The genes are TRBV4-3 and TRBJ1-2; D gene ambiguous. V was trimmed by 1 base and J by 8 bases, leaving 14 bases between them. This CDR3 has 14 amino acids. The V gene's germline CDR1 is LGHNA and CDR2 YSLEER.

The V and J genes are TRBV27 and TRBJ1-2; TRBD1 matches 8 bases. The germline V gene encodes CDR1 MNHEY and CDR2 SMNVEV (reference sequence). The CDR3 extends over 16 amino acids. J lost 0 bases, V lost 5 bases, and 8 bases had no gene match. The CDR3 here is CASSPELRGPNYGYTF. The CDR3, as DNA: TGTGCCAGCAGTCCGGAGCTCAGGGGGCCTAACTATGGCTACACCTTC.

The CDR3 DNA sequence: TGCGCCAGCAGCAAGGACTACAGTGCAAACTATGGCTACACCTTC. Its protein is CASSKDYSANYGYTF. The gene calls are TRBV10-1 and TRBJ1-2; D gene ambiguous. CDR1 is WNHNN and CDR2 is SYGVQD in the germline V gene (reference sequence). V was clipped by 6 bases and J by 2 bases, with 16 bases between them. CDR3 length: 15 residues.

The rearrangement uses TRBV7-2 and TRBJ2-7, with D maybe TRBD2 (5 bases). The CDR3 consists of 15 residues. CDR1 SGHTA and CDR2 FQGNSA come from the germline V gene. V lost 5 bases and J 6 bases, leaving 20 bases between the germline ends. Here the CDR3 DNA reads TGTGCCAGCAGCCTCGCGGCCGGGGAGAGCCGCGAGCAGTACTTC. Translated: CASSLAAGESREQYF.

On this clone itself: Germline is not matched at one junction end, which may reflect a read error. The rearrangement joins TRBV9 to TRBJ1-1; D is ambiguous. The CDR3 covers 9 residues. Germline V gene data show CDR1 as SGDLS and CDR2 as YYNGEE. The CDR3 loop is CASSVGTAF. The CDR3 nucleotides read TGTGCCAGCAGCGTAGGCACCGCGTTC.

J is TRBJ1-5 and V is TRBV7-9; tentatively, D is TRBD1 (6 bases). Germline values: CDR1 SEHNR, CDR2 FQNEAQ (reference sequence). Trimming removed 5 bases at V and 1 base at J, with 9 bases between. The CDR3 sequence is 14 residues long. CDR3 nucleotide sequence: TGTGCCAGCAGCAACAGGGAAAGCAATCAGCCCCAGCATTTT. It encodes CASSNRESNQPQHF. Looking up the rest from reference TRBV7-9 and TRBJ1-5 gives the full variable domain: DTGVSQNPRHKITKRGQNVTFRCDPISEHNRLYWYRQTLGQGPEFLTYFQNEAQLEKSRLLSDRFSAERPKGSFSTLEIQRTEQGDSAMYLCASSNRESNQPQHFGDGTRLSIL.

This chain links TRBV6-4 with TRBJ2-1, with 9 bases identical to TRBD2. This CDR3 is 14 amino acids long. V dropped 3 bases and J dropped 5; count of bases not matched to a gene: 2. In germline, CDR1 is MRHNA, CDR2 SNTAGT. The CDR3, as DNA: TGTGCCAGCAGTGAGGGACTAGCCAACAATGAGCAGTTCTTC. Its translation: CASSEGLANNEQFF.

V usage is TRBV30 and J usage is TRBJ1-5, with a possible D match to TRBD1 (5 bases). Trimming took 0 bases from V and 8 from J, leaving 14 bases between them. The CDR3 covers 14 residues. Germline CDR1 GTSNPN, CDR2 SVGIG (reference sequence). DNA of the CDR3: TGTGCCTGGAGTGTAAAAGGGGAAATTGAGCCCCAGCATTTT. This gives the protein CAWSVKGEIEPQHF.

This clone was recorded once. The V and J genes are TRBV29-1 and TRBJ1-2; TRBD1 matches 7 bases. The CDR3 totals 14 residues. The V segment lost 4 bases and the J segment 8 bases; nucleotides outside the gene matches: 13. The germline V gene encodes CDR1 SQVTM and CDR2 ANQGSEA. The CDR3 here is CSVGDRYELRGYTF. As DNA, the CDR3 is TGCAGCGTTGGGGACAGATATGAGCTGAGAGGCTACACCTTC.

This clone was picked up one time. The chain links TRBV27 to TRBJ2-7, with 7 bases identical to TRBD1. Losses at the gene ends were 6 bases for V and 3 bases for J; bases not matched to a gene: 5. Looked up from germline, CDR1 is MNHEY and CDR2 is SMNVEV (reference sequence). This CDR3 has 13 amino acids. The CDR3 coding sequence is TGTGCCAGCAGCTCCGGGACAGTCTACGAGCAGTACTTC. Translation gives CASSSGTVYEQYF.

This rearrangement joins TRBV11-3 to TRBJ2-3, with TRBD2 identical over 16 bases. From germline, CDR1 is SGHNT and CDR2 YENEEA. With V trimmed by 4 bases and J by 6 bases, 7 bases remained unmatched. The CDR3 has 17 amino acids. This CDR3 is CASSSYGTSGGVDTQYF. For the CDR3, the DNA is TGTGCCAGCAGCTCATACGGGACTAGCGGGGGGGTCGATACGCAGTATTTT.

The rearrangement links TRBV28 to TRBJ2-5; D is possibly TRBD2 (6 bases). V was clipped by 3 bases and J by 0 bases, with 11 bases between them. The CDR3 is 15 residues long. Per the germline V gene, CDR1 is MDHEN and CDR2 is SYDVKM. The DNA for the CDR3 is TGTGCCAGCAGTTTTCAGGAGGGGTACCAAGAGACCCAGTACTTC. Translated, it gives CASSFQEGYQETQYF.

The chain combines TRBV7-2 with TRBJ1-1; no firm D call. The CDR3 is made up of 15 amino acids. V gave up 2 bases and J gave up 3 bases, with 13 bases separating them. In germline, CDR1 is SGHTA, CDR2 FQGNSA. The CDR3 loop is CASSLLSTRDTEAFF. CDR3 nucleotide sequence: TGTGCCAGCAGCTTACTGTCCACGAGGGACACTGAAGCTTTCTTT.

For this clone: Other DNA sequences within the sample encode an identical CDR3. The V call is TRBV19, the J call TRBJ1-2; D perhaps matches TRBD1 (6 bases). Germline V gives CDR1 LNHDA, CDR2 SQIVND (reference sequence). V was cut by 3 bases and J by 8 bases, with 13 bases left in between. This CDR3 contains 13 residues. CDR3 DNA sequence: TGTGCCAGTAGTATGGCGGGGGCTGGAGGCTACACCTTC. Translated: CASSMAGAGGYTF. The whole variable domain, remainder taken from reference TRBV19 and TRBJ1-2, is DGGITQSPKYLFRKEGQNVTLSCEQNLNHDAMYWYRQDPGQGLRLIYYSQIVNDFQKGDIAEGYSVSREKKESFPLTVTSAQKNPTAFYLCASSMAGAGGYTFGSGTRLTVV.

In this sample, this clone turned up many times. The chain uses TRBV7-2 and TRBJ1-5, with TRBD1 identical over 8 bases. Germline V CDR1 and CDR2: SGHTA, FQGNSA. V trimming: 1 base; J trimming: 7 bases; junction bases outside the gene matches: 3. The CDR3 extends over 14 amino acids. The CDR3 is CASSLGTGYQPQHF. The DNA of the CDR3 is TGTGCCAGCAGCTTAGGGACAGGGTACCAGCCCCAGCATTTT.

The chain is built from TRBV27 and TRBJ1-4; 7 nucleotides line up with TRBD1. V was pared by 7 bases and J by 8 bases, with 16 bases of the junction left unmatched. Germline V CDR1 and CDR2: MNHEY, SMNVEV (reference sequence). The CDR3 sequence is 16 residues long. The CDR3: CASTPLGQGGREKLFF. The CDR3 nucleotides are TGTGCCAGCACCCCCCTTGGCCAGGGGGGGAGGGAAAAACTGTTTTTT.

In DNA form, the CDR3 reads TGCGCCAGCAGCCAACAAAATACCCCTTTAAGGCTGTTTTTT. It is translated as CASSQQNTPLRLFF. The V and J genes are TRBV4-1 and TRBJ1-4; no reliable D call. CDR3 length: 14 amino acids. The V end lost 2 bases, the J end lost 14 bases, and 18 bases lay between the germline ends. Per the germline V gene, CDR1 is MGHRA and CDR2 is YSYEKL.

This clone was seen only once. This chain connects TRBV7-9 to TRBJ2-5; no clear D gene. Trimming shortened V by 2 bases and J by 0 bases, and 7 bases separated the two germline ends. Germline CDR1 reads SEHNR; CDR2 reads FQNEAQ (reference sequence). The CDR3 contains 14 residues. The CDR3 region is CASSLPWDQETQYF. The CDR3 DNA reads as TGTGCCAGCAGCTTACCCTGGGACCAAGAGACCCAGTACTTC.

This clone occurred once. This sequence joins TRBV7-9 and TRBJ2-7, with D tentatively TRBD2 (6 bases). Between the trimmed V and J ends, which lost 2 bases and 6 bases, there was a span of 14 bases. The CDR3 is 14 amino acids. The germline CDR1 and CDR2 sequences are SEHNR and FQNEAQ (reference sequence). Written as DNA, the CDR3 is TGTGCCAGCAGCTTAAGTTGGGAGGCTGGCGAGCAGTACTTC. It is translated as CASSLSWEAGEQYF.

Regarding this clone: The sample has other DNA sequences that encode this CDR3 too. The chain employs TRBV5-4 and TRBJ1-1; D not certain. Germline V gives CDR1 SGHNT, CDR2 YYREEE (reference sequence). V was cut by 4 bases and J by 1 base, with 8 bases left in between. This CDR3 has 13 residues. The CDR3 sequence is CASSRDGNTEAFF. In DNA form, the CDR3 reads TGTGCCAGCAGCCGCGACGGGAACACTGAAGCTTTCTTT.

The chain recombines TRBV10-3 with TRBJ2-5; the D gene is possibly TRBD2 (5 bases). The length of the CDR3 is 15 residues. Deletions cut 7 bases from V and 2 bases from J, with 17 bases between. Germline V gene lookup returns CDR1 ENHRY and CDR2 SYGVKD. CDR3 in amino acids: CAIKMTPGIQETQYF. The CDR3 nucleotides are TGTGCCATCAAAATGACGCCGGGGATACAAGAGACCCAGTACTTC.

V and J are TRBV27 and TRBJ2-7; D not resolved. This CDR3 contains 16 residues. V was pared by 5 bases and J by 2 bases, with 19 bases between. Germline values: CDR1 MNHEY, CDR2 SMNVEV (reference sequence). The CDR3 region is CASSLDRALITYEQYF. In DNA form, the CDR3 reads TGTGCCAGCAGTCTTGATAGGGCCCTTATCACCTACGAGCAGTACTTC.

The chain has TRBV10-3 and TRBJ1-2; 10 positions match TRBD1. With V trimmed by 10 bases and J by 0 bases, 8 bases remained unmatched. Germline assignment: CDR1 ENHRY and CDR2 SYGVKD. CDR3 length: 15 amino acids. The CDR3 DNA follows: TGTGCCACCGGACAGGGGGGTTGGACTAACTATGGCTACACCTTC. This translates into CATGQGGWTNYGYTF.

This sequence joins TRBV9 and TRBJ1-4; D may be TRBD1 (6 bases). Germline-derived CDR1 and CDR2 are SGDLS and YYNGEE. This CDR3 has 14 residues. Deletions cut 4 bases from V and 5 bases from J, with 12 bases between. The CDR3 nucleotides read TGTGCCAGCAGCTCCCGGGACACGAATGAAAAACTGTTTTTT. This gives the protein CASSSRDTNEKLFF.